This T cell receptor (beta chain) was identified in a study of cytomegalovirus exposure and HLA in healthy donors. Study-wide points: Most TCR sequences showed up rarely, but some public TCRs showed up in many donors. Researchers catalogued 164 TCR beta chains as cytomegalovirus-associated. Among TCR beta chains of equal frequency, HLA-associated ones were more clonally expanded in a later analysis.

On this clone itself: Its antigen is unidentified.

Primers: 60 Vbeta forward and 13 Jbeta reverse. Study processing details: A later analysis counted 80 million or so unique TCR beta chains, roughly 11 million shared. Assay used: immunoSEQ multiplex PCR; TCRdb lists only in-frame clones, some missing. V and J calls and clone size are copied from that table; D and trimming were computed from the DNA. The sample has 150,000 to 180,000 clones, roughly 70% seen once. CDR1 is SGHTA, CDR2 FQGNSA, per germline. The CDR3 is 18 residues long. V gave up 4 bases and J gave up 3 bases; unmatched junction bases: 11. V and J are TRBV7-2 and TRBJ2-4; 11 nucleotides line up with TRBD1. Sequenced material: PBMCs. The sequence derives from a man younger than 45 in good health and CMV-seronegative. The CDR3 DNA reads as TGTGCCAGCAGCTCCCCGGGACAGGGGGTATCGGACAAAAACATTCAGTACTTC. Its protein product is CASSSPGQGVSDKNIQYF.